Reported below is one T cell receptor beta chain. The table lists this clonotype with a count of one. What antigen it recognizes has not been identified. Per-nucleotide qualities are absent, and no much larger clonotype sits a single base away. From its cysteine to its phenylalanine, the CDR3 spans 15 amino acids. CDR3 DNA is the only sequence kept; it has 45 bases, read in frame from the first base. At the junction V is shortened by 3 bases and J by 5 bases; bases outside the gene matches: 9. The CDR1 and CDR2 encoded by the germline V gene (reference sequence) are MNHEY and SMNVEV. The donors were roughly 39 Caucasian individuals from Russia, aged roughly 6 to 100 years, who were systemically healthy. Each donor gave roughly 9.5 milliliters of peripheral blood, collected into EDTA-treated Vacutainer tubes. PBMCs were isolated by Ficoll-Paque density-gradient centrifugation, with at least 6 million obtained per sample. Trizol reagent was used to extract total RNA from the PBMCs, yielding at least 5 micrograms per sample. For every donor, flow cytometry on a PBMC aliquot measured the percentage of naive CD45RAhigh/CD27high T cells.

Libraries were built with 5' RACE. The instrument was an Illumina HiSeq 2500. A second PCR of roughly 6 to 11 cycles was run with a J-beta primer mix and a sample-barcoded 5' primer. A unique molecular identifier was introduced onto each TCR beta cDNA molecule by a template-switch 5' adaptor carrying 12 random nucleotides. At least 3 million CDR3-containing paired-end reads were obtained from each sample. The Mint cDNA synthesis kit, primed by a TRBC-specific oligonucleotide, was used to synthesize first-strand cDNA from all RNA. All cDNA was treated with uracil-DNA glycosylase and then went through a first 18-cycle PCR with the universal primers M1SS and BC2_uni_R. The study's processing was this. For normalization, 1 million high-quality reads, each with a distinct molecular identifier, were randomly selected from each sample. Reads sharing molecular identifiers were discarded rather than binned into consensus sequences. MiTCR, with a Q25 quality threshold and the strictest error-elimination algorithm, was used for CDR3 identification, clonotype clustering and error correction. A nonparametric unseen species model with Euler transformation was used to estimate a lower bound on total TCR beta diversity. TCRdb itself trimmed the public reads at Q25 with fastp, ran MiXCR and retained productive beta chains. CDR3 protein sequences are deduplicated, and each keeps its most common genes and DNA. In this record, the V and J calls reflect TCRdb's handling and not the investigators' own analysis. For this sample the table gives 1.5 million to 1.8 million distinct CDR3 sequences, of which approximately 43% were detected only once. The ten most abundant clones make up approximately 4% of the sample.

This sample stems from a study of blood T cells in healthy people across ages (dated by TCRdb to between 2014 and 2017). The study in broad terms: In model experiments, roughly one uniquely barcoded TCR beta cDNA molecule per two T cells was captured by template switching. Using deep sequencing normalized with unique cDNA molecular identifiers, the study measured how TCR beta repertoire diversity changes with age. The donors were split into four age groups: young (average 16 years), middle-aged (about 40), aged (approximately 60) and long-lived (under 90). To avoid experimental bias, donors of different ages were distributed randomly across sequencing lanes. Two additional independent replicas of 1 million unique cDNA reads from the same blood draw were analyzed for two donors (one aged 18 to 30 and one aged 80 or older).

The full study reports these points: Observed TCR beta diversity per million T cells fell roughly linearly with age, and a significant reduction was already apparent by age around 40. Estimates of total diversity based on one million sequenced T cells were regarded as lower bounds and as underestimates. The CMV infection status of donors was not known, potentially confounding age-related changes in expanded clonotypes. Bulk unsorted PBMC profiling prevented conclusive comparison of naive and antigen-experienced compartments. The percentage of naive T cells measured by flow cytometry correlated strongly with observed TCR beta diversity. Compared with the aged group, the long-lived group had more naive CD4+ T cells, fewer expanded clones and increased TCR diversity, suggesting age selection.

Recombination joined TRBV27 with TRBJ1-1, and TRBD1 matches 7 of the central bases. Sequenced: blood. The receptor was isolated from a young woman in good health. The nucleotide sequence reads TGTGCCAGCAGTTTGGCCGGGACAGCATGGACTGAAGCTTTCTTT. This sequence encodes CASSLAGTAWTEAFF.